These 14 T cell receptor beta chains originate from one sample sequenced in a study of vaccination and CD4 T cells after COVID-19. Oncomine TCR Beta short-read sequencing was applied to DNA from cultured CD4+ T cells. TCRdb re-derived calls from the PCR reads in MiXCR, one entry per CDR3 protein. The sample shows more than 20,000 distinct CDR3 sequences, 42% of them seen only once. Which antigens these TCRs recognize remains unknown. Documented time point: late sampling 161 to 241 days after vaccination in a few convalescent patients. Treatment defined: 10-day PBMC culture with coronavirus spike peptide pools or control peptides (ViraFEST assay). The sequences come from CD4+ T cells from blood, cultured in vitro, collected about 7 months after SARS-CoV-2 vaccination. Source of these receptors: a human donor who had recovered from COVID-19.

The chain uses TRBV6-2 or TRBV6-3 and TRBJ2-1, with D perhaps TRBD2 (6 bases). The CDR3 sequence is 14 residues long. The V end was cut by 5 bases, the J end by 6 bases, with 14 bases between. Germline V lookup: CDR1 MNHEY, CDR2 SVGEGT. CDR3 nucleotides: TGTGCCAGCAGTAAACTAGGGGAGGTCAATGAGCAGTTCTTC. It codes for CASSKLGEVNEQFF.

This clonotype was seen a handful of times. This CDR3 is CASSIQGPSEPQHF. The CDR3 DNA reads TGTGCCAGTAGTATTCAAGGGCCCAGTGAGCCCCAGCATTTT. This chain links TRBV19 with TRBJ1-5; D ambiguous. The CDR3 is 14 residues long. CDR1 LNHDA and CDR2 SQIVND come from the germline V gene (reference sequence). V lost 3 bases and J lost 8, with 14 bases in between. Full variable domain (missing parts from reference TRBV19 and TRBJ1-5): DGGITQSPKYLFRKEGQNVTLSCEQNLNHDAMYWYRQDPGQGLRLIYYSQIVNDFQKGDIAEGYSVSREKKESFPLTVTSAQKNPTAFYLCASSIQGPSEPQHFGDGTRLSIL.

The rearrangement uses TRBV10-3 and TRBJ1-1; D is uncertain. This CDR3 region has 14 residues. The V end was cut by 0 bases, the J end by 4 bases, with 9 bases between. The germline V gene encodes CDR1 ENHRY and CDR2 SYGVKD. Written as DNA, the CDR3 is TGTGCCATCAGTGAGTCAGAAGGAAGCACTGAAGCTTTCTTT. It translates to CAISESEGSTEAFF.

In nucleotides, the CDR3 is TGCAGCGTTGAACCGGGGACAACTGAGACCCAGTACTTC. It specifies CSVEPGTTETQYF. The chain uses TRBV29-1 and TRBJ2-5; D perhaps matches TRBD1 (6 bases). CDR1 is SQVTM and CDR2 is ANQGSEA in the germline V gene. The CDR3 extends over 13 amino acids. Deletions cut 2 bases from V and 5 bases from J, with 12 bases between.

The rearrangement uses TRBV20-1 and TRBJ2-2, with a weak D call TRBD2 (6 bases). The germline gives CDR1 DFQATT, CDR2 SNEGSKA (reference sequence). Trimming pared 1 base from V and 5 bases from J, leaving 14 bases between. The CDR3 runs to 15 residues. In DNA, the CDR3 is TGCAGTGCTAGAGTGTCGGAGGGTTTAACCGGGGAGCTGTTTTTT. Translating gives CSARVSEGLTGELFF.

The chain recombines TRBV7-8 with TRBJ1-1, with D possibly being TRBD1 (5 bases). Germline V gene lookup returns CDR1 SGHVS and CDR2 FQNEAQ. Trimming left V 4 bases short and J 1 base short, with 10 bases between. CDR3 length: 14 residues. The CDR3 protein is CASSSGFRNTEAFF. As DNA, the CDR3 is TGTGCCAGCAGCTCAGGGTTCCGGAACACTGAAGCTTTCTTT.

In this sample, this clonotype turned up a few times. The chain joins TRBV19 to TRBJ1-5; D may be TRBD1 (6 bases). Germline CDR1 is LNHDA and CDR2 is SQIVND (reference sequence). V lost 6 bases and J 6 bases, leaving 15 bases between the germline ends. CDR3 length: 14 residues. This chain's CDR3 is CASSWGAQSQPQHF. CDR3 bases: TGTGCCAGTAGCTGGGGGGCGCAAAGTCAGCCCCAGCATTTT.

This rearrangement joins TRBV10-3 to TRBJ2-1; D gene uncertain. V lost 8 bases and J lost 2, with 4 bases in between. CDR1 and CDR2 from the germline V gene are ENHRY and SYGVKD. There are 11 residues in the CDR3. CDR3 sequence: CAIPTYNEQFF. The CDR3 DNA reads TGTGCCATCCCAACCTACAATGAGCAGTTCTTC.

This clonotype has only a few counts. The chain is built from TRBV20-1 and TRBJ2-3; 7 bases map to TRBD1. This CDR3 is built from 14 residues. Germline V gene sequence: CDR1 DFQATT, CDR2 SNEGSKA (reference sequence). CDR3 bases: TGCAGCGCCCGGATGACAGGGAACACAGATACGCAGTATTTT. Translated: CSARMTGNTDTQYF.

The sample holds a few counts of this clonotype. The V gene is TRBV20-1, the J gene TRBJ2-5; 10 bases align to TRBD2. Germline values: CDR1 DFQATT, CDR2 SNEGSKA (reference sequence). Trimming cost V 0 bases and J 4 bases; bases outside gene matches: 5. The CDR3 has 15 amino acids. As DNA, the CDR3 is TGCAGTGCTAGAGATTTGGGACTAGCGACAGAGACCCAGTACTTC. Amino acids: CSARDLGLATETQYF.

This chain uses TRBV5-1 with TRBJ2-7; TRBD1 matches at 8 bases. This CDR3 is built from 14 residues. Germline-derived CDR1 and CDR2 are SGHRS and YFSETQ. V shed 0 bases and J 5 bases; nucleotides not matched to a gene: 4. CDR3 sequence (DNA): TGCGCCAGCAGCTTGGGACAGGGGACCCACGAGCAGTACTTC. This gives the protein CASSLGQGTHEQYF.

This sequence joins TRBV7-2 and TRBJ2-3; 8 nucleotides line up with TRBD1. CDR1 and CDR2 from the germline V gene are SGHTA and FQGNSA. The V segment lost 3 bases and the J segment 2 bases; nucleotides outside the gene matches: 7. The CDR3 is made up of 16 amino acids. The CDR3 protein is CASSLMGGQATDTQYF. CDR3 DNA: TGTGCCAGCAGCTTGATGGGGGGACAGGCCACAGATACGCAGTATTTT.

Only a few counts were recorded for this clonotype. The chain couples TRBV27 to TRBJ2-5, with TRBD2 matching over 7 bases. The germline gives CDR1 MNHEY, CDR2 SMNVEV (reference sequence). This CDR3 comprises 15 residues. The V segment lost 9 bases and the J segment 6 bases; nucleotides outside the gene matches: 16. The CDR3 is CASASGAGDYQTQYF. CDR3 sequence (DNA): TGTGCCAGTGCTTCTGGCGCGGGAGATTATCAGACCCAGTACTTC.

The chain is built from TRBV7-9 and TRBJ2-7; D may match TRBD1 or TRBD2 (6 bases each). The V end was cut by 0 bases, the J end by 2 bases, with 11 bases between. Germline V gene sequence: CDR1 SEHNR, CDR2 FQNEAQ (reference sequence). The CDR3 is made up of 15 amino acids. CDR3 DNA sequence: TGTGCCAGCAGCTTAGCGGGGGGACAAGCCTACGAGCAGTACTTC. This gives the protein CASSLAGGQAYEQYF. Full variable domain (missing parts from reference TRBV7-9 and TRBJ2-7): DTGVSQNPRHKITKRGQNVTFRCDPISEHNRLYWYRQTLGQGPEFLTYFQNEAQLEKSRLLSDRFSAERPKGSFSTLEIQRTEQGDSAMYLCASSLAGGQAYEQYFGPGTRLTVT.